A selection of T cell receptor beta chains follows, all from one sample in a study of CD8 T cells in ankylosing spondylitis. TCRdb processed the 5' RACE reads anew with MiXCR; each CDR3 protein has one entry. The repertoire consists of 200,000 or so distinct CDR3 sequences, with 10% to 15% occurring once and the leading ten covering approximately 11%. Sequenced material: blood, either unsorted or a sorted T cell fraction (not recorded which). The receptor source for this set is a female donor with ankylosing spondylitis or in good health (not recorded which). Each CDR3 is given with its conserved first and last residue. Each record gives: clone size, V gene, D gene, J gene, CDR3 protein, CDR3 DNA. The D gene is left open where the match is weak. Clone sizes are given selectively: once, few, many, or a class where the clone is expanded.

clone size: NA
V gene: TRBV12-3/TRBV12-4
D gene: NA
J gene: TRBJ2-5
CDR3 protein: CASSLASAWETQYF
CDR3 DNA: TGTGCCAGCAGTTTAGCGTCAGCGTGGGAGACCCAGTACTTC

clone size: many
V gene: TRBV12-3/TRBV12-4
D gene: NA
J gene: TRBJ1-2
CDR3 protein: CASSFPGNYGYTF
CDR3 DNA: TGTGCCAGCAGTTTTCCGGGGAACTATGGCTACACCTTC

clone size: many
V gene: TRBV25-1
D gene: NA
J gene: TRBJ1-2
CDR3 protein: CASSVGTNGYTF
CDR3 DNA: TGTGCCAGCAGTGTAGGAACGAATGGCTACACCTTC

clone size: many
V gene: TRBV19
D gene: NA
J gene: TRBJ2-2
CDR3 protein: CASSKKRNTGELFF
CDR3 DNA: TGTGCCAGTAGTAAAAAGCGGAACACCGGGGAGCTGTTTTTT

clone size: NA
V gene: TRBV12-3/TRBV12-4
D gene: NA
J gene: TRBJ2-1
CDR3 protein: CASSFGGLYNEQFF
CDR3 DNA: TGTGCCAGCAGTTTCGGGGGCCTCTACAATGAGCAGTTCTTC

clone size: many
V gene: TRBV6-6
D gene: NA
J gene: TRBJ2-7
CDR3 protein: CASSYPPYEQYF
CDR3 DNA: TGTGCCAGCAGTTACCCACCCTACGAGCAGTACTTC

clone size: many
V gene: TRBV29-1
D gene: TRBD1
J gene: TRBJ1-5
CDR3 protein: CSVWGGDRSQPQHF
CDR3 DNA: TGCAGCGTTTGGGGGGGGGACAGGTCTCAGCCCCAGCATTTT

clone size: many
V gene: TRBV20-1
D gene: TRBD1
J gene: TRBJ1-4
CDR3 protein: CSAAKGAGGGEKLFF
CDR3 DNA: TGCAGTGCAGCGAAGGGGGCAGGAGGGGGGGAAAAACTGTTTTTT

clone size: many
V gene: TRBV6-1
D gene: NA
J gene: TRBJ2-7
CDR3 protein: CASSDPGYEQYF
CDR3 DNA: TGTGCCAGCAGTGACCCAGGGTACGAGCAGTACTTC

clone size: many
V gene: TRBV27
D gene: NA
J gene: TRBJ1-2
CDR3 protein: CASSFRRRDAGYTF
CDR3 DNA: TGTGCCAGCAGTTTTAGGAGGAGGGACGCGGGCTACACCTTC

clone size: many
V gene: TRBV11-2
D gene: NA
J gene: TRBJ1-1
CDR3 protein: CASSPGPRRNTEAFF
CDR3 DNA: TGTGCCAGCAGCCCAGGGCCTCGGCGAAACACTGAAGCTTTCTTT

clone size: many
V gene: TRBV9
D gene: TRBD2
J gene: TRBJ2-2
CDR3 protein: CASSDTSGPGELFF
CDR3 DNA: TGTGCCAGCAGCGATACTAGCGGCCCCGGGGAGCTGTTTTTT

clone size: many
V gene: TRBV20-1
D gene: NA
J gene: TRBJ1-1
CDR3 protein: CSARPARSQGTEAFF
CDR3 DNA: TGCAGTGCTAGGCCCGCACGTTCACAGGGAACTGAAGCTTTCTTT

clone size: many
V gene: TRBV12-3/TRBV12-4
D gene: NA
J gene: TRBJ2-1
CDR3 protein: CASRTNPGAGISNEQFF
CDR3 DNA: TGTGCCAGCAGAACAAATCCAGGGGCAGGCATATCCAATGAGCAGTTCTTC

clone size: NA
V gene: TRBV5-1
D gene: NA
J gene: TRBJ2-7
CDR3 protein: CASSLEGRPYEQYF
CDR3 DNA: TGCGCCAGCAGCTTAGAGGGCCGGCCCTACGAGCAGTACTTC

clone size: many
V gene: TRBV29-1
D gene: TRBD2
J gene: TRBJ2-7
CDR3 protein: CSVGRDYPYEQYF
CDR3 DNA: TGCAGCGTTGGCCGGGACTATCCCTACGAGCAGTACTTC

clone size: many
V gene: TRBV12-3/TRBV12-4
D gene: TRBD2
J gene: TRBJ2-7
CDR3 protein: CASSFSNGRVPYEQYF
CDR3 DNA: TGTGCCAGCAGTTTTTCGAACGGGAGGGTTCCCTACGAGCAGTACTTC

clone size: NA
V gene: TRBV29-1
D gene: NA
J gene: TRBJ2-5
CDR3 protein: CSVVGGGEETQYF
CDR3 DNA: TGCAGCGTTGTGGGCGGAGGGGAAGAGACCCAGTACTTC

clone size: many
V gene: TRBV6-4
D gene: NA
J gene: TRBJ2-3
CDR3 protein: CASSRDGADTQYF
CDR3 DNA: TGTGCCAGCAGTAGAGACGGCGCAGATACGCAGTATTTT

clone size: many
V gene: TRBV24-1
D gene: NA
J gene: TRBJ2-3
CDR3 protein: CATSDPGTAASADTQYF
CDR3 DNA: TGTGCCACCAGTGATCCCGGGACAGCGGCTAGCGCAGATACGCAGTATTTT

clone size: many
V gene: TRBV15
D gene: TRBD1
J gene: TRBJ2-5
CDR3 protein: CATSRDRRGTGGPQETQYF
CDR3 DNA: TGTGCCACCAGCAGAGATCGTCGTGGTACAGGGGGTCCTCAAGAGACCCAGTACTTC

clone size: NA
V gene: TRBV7-2
D gene: NA
J gene: TRBJ2-5
CDR3 protein: CASSLGQRLQETQYF
CDR3 DNA: TGTGCCAGCAGCTTAGGCCAGCGTTTACAAGAGACCCAGTACTTC

clone size: many
V gene: TRBV7-2
D gene: NA
J gene: TRBJ2-5
CDR3 protein: CASSPQGQETQYF
CDR3 DNA: TGTGCCAGCAGCCCGCAGGGTCAAGAGACCCAGTACTTC

clone size: many
V gene: TRBV20-1
D gene: TRBD1
J gene: TRBJ2-3
CDR3 protein: CSASLWDRGDTQYF
CDR3 DNA: TGCAGTGCTAGCCTATGGGACAGGGGTGATACGCAGTATTTT

clone size: many
V gene: TRBV7-9
D gene: NA
J gene: TRBJ2-5
CDR3 protein: CASSLPVGTYQETQYF
CDR3 DNA: TGTGCCAGCAGCTTGCCGGTTGGGACTTATCAAGAGACCCAGTACTTC

clone size: many
V gene: TRBV7-2
D gene: TRBD2
J gene: TRBJ2-7
CDR3 protein: CASSLGSGSNYEQYF
CDR3 DNA: TGTGCCAGCAGCTTGGGCAGCGGGAGTAACTACGAGCAGTACTTC

clone size: many
V gene: TRBV29-1
D gene: NA
J gene: TRBJ2-5
CDR3 protein: CSVGVAVAETQYF
CDR3 DNA: TGCAGCGTTGGGGTAGCGGTAGCGGAGACCCAGTACTTC

clone size: many
V gene: TRBV28
D gene: NA
J gene: TRBJ1-4
CDR3 protein: CASVTRIGEKLFF
CDR3 DNA: TGTGCCAGCGTAACTCGAATCGGGGAAAAACTGTTTTTT

clone size: many
V gene: TRBV2
D gene: NA
J gene: TRBJ2-1
CDR3 protein: CASRGNEQFF
CDR3 DNA: TGTGCCAGCCGTGGCAATGAGCAGTTCTTC

clone size: NA
V gene: TRBV7-9
D gene: TRBD1
J gene: TRBJ2-7
CDR3 protein: CASSLVGQGTSYEQYF
CDR3 DNA: TGTGCCAGCAGCTTAGTAGGACAGGGGACCTCCTACGAGCAGTACTTC

clone size: NA
V gene: TRBV7-2
D gene: NA
J gene: TRBJ2-1
CDR3 protein: CASSVSSSYEQFF
CDR3 DNA: TGTGCCAGCAGCGTAAGCTCGAGCTATGAGCAGTTCTTC

clone size: many
V gene: TRBV10-3
D gene: TRBD1
J gene: TRBJ2-7
CDR3 protein: CAISESRGQWNYEQYF
CDR3 DNA: TGTGCCATCAGTGAGTCGAGGGGACAGTGGAACTACGAGCAGTACTTC

clone size: many
V gene: TRBV21-1
D gene: NA
J gene: TRBJ2-2
CDR3 protein: CASSSTAGGDTGELFF
CDR3 DNA: TGTGCCAGCAGCAGTACGGCCGGGGGCGATACCGGGGAGCTGTTTTTT

clone size: NA
V gene: TRBV18
D gene: NA
J gene: TRBJ1-1
CDR3 protein: CASSPGRSAEAFF
CDR3 DNA: TGTGCCAGCTCACCCGGGAGGTCGGCTGAAGCTTTCTTT

clone size: NA
V gene: TRBV7-2
D gene: NA
J gene: TRBJ1-6
CDR3 protein: CASSLVVRSHSPLHF
CDR3 DNA: TGTGCCAGCAGCTTAGTTGTTAGGTCGCATTCACCCCTCCACTTT

clone size: few
V gene: TRBV10-3
D gene: NA
J gene: TRBJ1-6
CDR3 protein: CAINDSNSPLHF
CDR3 DNA: TGTGCCATCAACGACAGTAATTCACCCCTCCACTTT

clone size: many
V gene: TRBV10-3
D gene: TRBD2
J gene: TRBJ2-3
CDR3 protein: CAISDATSGRKDTQYF
CDR3 DNA: TGTGCCATCAGTGATGCGACTAGCGGGAGGAAAGATACGCAGTATTTT

clone size: many
V gene: TRBV5-1
D gene: TRBD1
J gene: TRBJ2-1
CDR3 protein: CASREHVPQGAGSYNEQFF
CDR3 DNA: TGCGCCAGCAGGGAGCACGTTCCCCAGGGGGCCGGGTCCTACAATGAGCAGTTCTTC

clone size: many
V gene: TRBV12-3/TRBV12-4
D gene: NA
J gene: TRBJ1-2
CDR3 protein: CASSWLDGAYGYTF
CDR3 DNA: TGTGCCAGCAGTTGGCTCGACGGGGCCTATGGCTACACCTTC

clone size: NA
V gene: TRBV5-1
D gene: TRBD2
J gene: TRBJ2-7
CDR3 protein: CASSLQGLAGGYYEQYF
CDR3 DNA: TGCGCCAGCAGCCTACAGGGACTAGCGGGAGGCTACTACGAGCAGTACTTC

clone size: NA
V gene: TRBV28
D gene: NA
J gene: TRBJ1-4
CDR3 protein: CASTSTGRNEKLFF
CDR3 DNA: TGTGCCAGCACATCGACCGGGAGAAATGAAAAACTGTTTTTT

clone size: few
V gene: TRBV20-1
D gene: NA
J gene: TRBJ1-1
CDR3 protein: CSARVGGGWDTEAFF
CDR3 DNA: TGCAGTGCTAGAGTTGGGGGAGGTTGGGACACTGAAGCTTTCTTT

clone size: many
V gene: TRBV29-1
D gene: NA
J gene: TRBJ1-1
CDR3 protein: CSAPGTGEAFF
CDR3 DNA: TGCAGCGCCCCAGGGACCGGTGAAGCTTTCTTT

clone size: NA
V gene: TRBV10-3
D gene: NA
J gene: TRBJ2-5
CDR3 protein: CAISESQQGETQYF
CDR3 DNA: TGTGCCATCAGTGAGTCACAACAAGGGGAGACCCAGTACTTC

clone size: many
V gene: TRBV27
D gene: NA
J gene: TRBJ1-2
CDR3 protein: CASSSRILVGYTF
CDR3 DNA: TGTGCCAGCAGTTCACGGATTTTGGTTGGCTACACCTTC

clone size: few
V gene: TRBV20-1
D gene: NA
J gene: TRBJ2-1
CDR3 protein: CSAGLANEQFF
CDR3 DNA: TGCAGTGCTGGCCTAGCGAATGAGCAGTTCTTC

clone size: NA
V gene: TRBV24-1
D gene: NA
J gene: TRBJ2-7
CDR3 protein: CATSVQGEEQYF
CDR3 DNA: TGTGCCACCAGTGTCCAGGGTGAGGAGCAGTACTTC

clone size: many
V gene: TRBV12-3/TRBV12-4
D gene: NA
J gene: TRBJ2-1
CDR3 protein: CASSLLAGFYNEQFF
CDR3 DNA: TGTGCCAGCAGTTTGTTGGCGGGCTTCTACAATGAGCAGTTCTTC

clone size: many
V gene: TRBV21-1
D gene: NA
J gene: TRBJ2-7
CDR3 protein: CASGLAGDYEQYF
CDR3 DNA: TGTGCCAGCGGATTAGCGGGAGACTACGAGCAGTACTTC

clone size: many
V gene: TRBV4-3
D gene: TRBD1
J gene: TRBJ1-4
CDR3 protein: CASSHRQGGNEKLFF
CDR3 DNA: TGCGCCAGCAGCCACCGACAGGGGGGTAATGAAAAACTGTTTTTT

clone size: many
V gene: TRBV12-3/TRBV12-4
D gene: NA
J gene: TRBJ1-1
CDR3 protein: CASSLQGGDTEAFF
CDR3 DNA: TGTGCCAGCAGCTTACAGGGAGGGGACACTGAAGCTTTCTTT

clone size: NA
V gene: TRBV30
D gene: NA
J gene: TRBJ1-2
CDR3 protein: CAWSGGVTNYGYTF
CDR3 DNA: TGTGCCTGGAGTGGGGGGGTAACTAACTATGGCTACACCTTC

clone size: NA
V gene: TRBV6-5
D gene: TRBD1
J gene: TRBJ2-7
CDR3 protein: CASSYRTGPSYEQYF
CDR3 DNA: TGTGCCAGCAGTTACAGGACAGGGCCTTCCTACGAGCAGTACTTC